The 4 T cell receptor beta chains listed next were all sequenced from one sample in a study of CD8 T cells in Susac syndrome. An amount of RNA that ranged from roughly 0.45 to 1 ug was reverse transcribed with random hexamers. TCRdb re-analysed the immunoSEQ multiplex PCR reads in MiXCR, keeping a single row per CDR3 protein. The data show about 430,000 distinct CDR3 sequences, approximately 89% seen once. The sample comprised CD8+ T cells from PBMCs. These receptors were collected from a human donor with multiple sclerosis.

This clonotype was seen only once. The rearrangement links TRBV12-3 or TRBV12-4 to TRBJ2-5, with a tentative D call TRBD2 (6 bases). Deletions cut 1 base from V and 5 bases from J, with 17 bases between. The CDR3 spans 16 residues. Here the CDR3 reads CASSLGAAPGGETQYF. The DNA for the CDR3 is TGTGCCAGCAGTTTAGGCGCGGCCCCAGGAGGGGAGACCCAGTACTTC.

This clonotype was recorded a few times. This rearrangement joins TRBV3-1 to TRBJ2-7, with D unresolved. The CDR3 contains 12 residues. Trimming left V 0 bases short and J 4 bases short, with 4 bases between. Germline V lookup: CDR1 LGHDT, CDR2 YNNKEL (reference sequence). The CDR3 reads CASSQDMYEQYF. The CDR3, as DNA: TGTGCCAGCAGCCAAGATATGTACGAGCAGTACTTC.

V usage is TRBV14 and J usage is TRBJ2-7; D might be TRBD1 (7 bases). CDR3 length: 17 amino acids. With 0 bases removed from V and 2 bases from J, the gap between germline ends came to 17 bases. Germline CDR1 SGHDN, CDR2 FVKESK. The CDR3 loop is CASSQDSGDRSTYEQYF. The CDR3 DNA reads TGTGCCAGCAGCCAAGATTCGGGGGACAGATCTACCTACGAGCAGTACTTC.

Here the CDR3 DNA reads TGTGCCAGCAGCCAAGATGGGACGATGGGAGGAGAAAAACTGTTTTTT. Its translation: CASSQDGTMGGEKLFF. V and J are TRBV14 and TRBJ1-4, with D possibly matching TRBD1 (5 bases). V was cut by 0 bases and J by 8 bases, with 16 bases left in between. The length of the CDR3 is 16 residues. Looked up from germline, CDR1 is SGHDN and CDR2 is FVKESK.